The next 2 T cell receptor beta chains were all read from a single sample in a study of T-cell reconstitution after alpha-beta-depleted transplantation in children. Unique molecular identifiers were incorporated during preparation of the TCRbeta library. TCRdb redid the calling of the PCR reads with MiXCR, one entry per CDR3 protein. This table holds approximately 980,000 distinct CDR3 sequences, around 30% found once. The sequencing used PBMCs, mostly from graft donor cells, collected 360 days after TCRalphabeta/CD19-depleted stem cell transplant. The receptors were sampled from a boy younger than two who had a stem cell transplant for SCID, so the T cells may come from the graft donor.

V gene TRBV6-1 combines with J gene TRBJ2-2; D is tentatively TRBD1 or TRBD2 (5 bases each). CDR3 length: 14 amino acids. The V and J ends lost 5 bases and 11 bases respectively, with 18 bases between them. Germline lookup yields CDR1 MNHNS and CDR2 SASEGT. The CDR3 nucleotides read TGTGCCAGCAGTCCCCGACAGAGGGGAGCCGAGCTGTTTTTT. Residues: CASSPRQRGAELFF.

In its sample, this clonotype was seen a few times. The chain carries TRBV18 and TRBJ2-3; D is perhaps TRBD1 (6 bases). V lost 4 bases and J 0 bases, leaving 17 bases between the germline ends. The CDR3 extends over 17 amino acids. Germline V gives CDR1 KGHSH, CDR2 LQKENI. The CDR3 DNA follows: TGTGCCAGCTCACGTCTTCCAGGGGTAATGAGCACAGATACGCAGTATTTT. Encoded protein: CASSRLPGVMSTDTQYF. Supplemented by reference TRBV18 and TRBJ2-3, the full variable domain reads NAGVMQNPRHLVRRRGQEARLRCSPMKGHSHVYWYRQLPEEGLKFMVYLQKENIIDESGMPKERFSAEFPKEGPSILRIQQVVRGDSAAYFCASSRLPGVMSTDTQYFGPGTRLTVL.